The table lists the clone carrying this TCR beta chain with a count of one. The data belong to a study of cytomegalovirus exposure and HLA in healthy donors. Whole-study context: The study's early data release held around 85 million unique TCRs from HLA-typed donors.

Both 60 Vbeta primers and 13 Jbeta primers went into the PCR. TCRdb's copy holds only in-frame clones and misses some; the assay was immunoSEQ multiplex PCR. The sample has 150,000 to 200,000 clones, approximately 78% seen once; the top ten hold 0.95% to 1%. Trimming pared 0 bases from V and 4 bases from J, leaving 13 bases between. Germline CDR1 SGHNT, CDR2 YYREEE (reference sequence). There are 15 residues in the CDR3. This chain uses TRBV5-4 with TRBJ1-2; D gene uncertain. Sequenced sample: PBMCs. This TCR came from a girl aged 2 to 10 in good health and CMV-seropositive. CDR3 sequence (DNA): TGTGCCAGCAGCTTGGCCGCCGCAGGTTCCTATGGCTACACCTTC. Protein product: CASSLAAAGSYGYTF.